This paragraph reports one T cell receptor beta chain. TCR beta CDR3 regions were amplified from RNA. With the HTBI primer set, the TCR CDR3 went through a first round of RT-PCR. TCRdb itself ran the multiplex PCR reads through MiXCR, one entry per CDR3 protein. The table shows about 680,000 distinct CDR3 sequences, with over 35% occurring only once. Trimming took 4 bases from V and 8 from J; bases not matched to a gene: 7. This CDR3 comprises 16 residues. Germline CDR1 SGHTA, CDR2 FQGTGA. The source of the sample is a study of T cells in Graves' hyperthyroidism and ophthalmopathy. Study as a whole: Peripheral blood was collected at initial diagnosis, before any treatment.

The sequence was collected from a middle-aged woman with Graves' hyperthyroidism. Sequenced material: blood. The rearrangement links TRBV7-3 to TRBJ2-1, with 14 bases lining up with TRBD2. CDR3 bases: TGTGCCAGCAGCTCTATCGGGACTAGCGGGAGTGATGAGCAGTTCTTC. Encoded protein: CASSSIGTSGSDEQFF.